The 12 T cell receptor beta chains presented below share a single source sample, sequenced in a study of CD8 T cells in ankylosing spondylitis. TCRdb re-called the 5' RACE reads with MiXCR, one entry per CDR3 protein. Here the sample spans under 300,000 distinct CDR3 sequences, approximately 9% being singletons. The sequenced sample was blood, either unsorted or a sorted T cell fraction (not recorded which). Receptor source: a male donor with ankylosing spondylitis or in good health (not recorded which).

This clonotype was found many times. V usage is TRBV7-2 and J usage is TRBJ2-1; D not certain. CDR1 and CDR2 from the germline V gene are SGHTA and FQGNSA. Trimming took 3 bases from V and 0 from J, leaving 3 bases between them. This CDR3 spans 13 amino acids. In DNA form, the CDR3 reads TGTGCCAGCAGCTTCAGCTCCTACAATGAGCAGTTCTTC. Protein sequence: CASSFSSYNEQFF.

V is TRBV19 and J is TRBJ2-1; D may be TRBD1 or TRBD2 (5 bases each). V was clipped by 2 bases and J by 7 bases, with 6 bases between them. CDR3 size: 12 residues. Germline V CDR1 and CDR2: LNHDA, SQIVND (reference sequence). The DNA of the CDR3 is TGTGCCAGTAGTATATGGGGGAATGAGCAGTTCTTC. Its translation is CASSIWGNEQFF.

This chain connects TRBV12-3 or TRBV12-4 to TRBJ1-5, with D perhaps matching TRBD1 (6 bases). V shed 5 bases and J shed 6 bases, with 14 bases lying between them. This CDR3 is built from 14 residues. The CDR3 bases are TGTGCCAGCAGTACAACAGGGTTTCCTCAGCCCCAGCATTTT. This codes for CASSTTGFPQPQHF.

This clonotype has at least ten counts. This chain links TRBV3-1 with TRBJ1-1; D might be TRBD1 (6 bases). V lost 4 bases and J lost 7, with 13 bases in between. The CDR3 consists of 13 residues. The germline gives CDR1 LGHDT, CDR2 YNNKEL (reference sequence). The CDR3 nucleotides read TGTGCCAGCAGCCGGGACACGCGGGGTGAAGCTTTCTTT. As protein: CASSRDTRGEAFF.

Many counts were recorded for this clonotype. The V and J genes are TRBV3-1 and TRBJ2-7; D may be TRBD1 or TRBD2 (5 bases each). Trimming stripped 1 base from V and 4 bases from J, with 14 bases between. The CDR3 consists of 15 residues. Germline V CDR1 and CDR2: LGHDT, YNNKEL (reference sequence). CDR3 nucleotides: TGTGCCAGCAGCCAAGGGCTCGGGACCATTTACGAGCAGTACTTC. This translates into CASSQGLGTIYEQYF.

The chain links TRBV9 to TRBJ2-2, with 7 bases identical to TRBD2. Germline V gene lookup returns CDR1 SGDLS and CDR2 YYNGEE. CDR3 length equals 16 residues. The J segment lost 0 bases and the V segment lost 5 bases, leaving 7 bases of the junction unmatched. Here the CDR3 reads CASSSERDSNTGELFF. The DNA for the CDR3 is TGTGCCAGCAGTTCAGAGCGGGACTCGAACACCGGGGAGCTGTTTTTT.

The table lists this clonotype with many counts. The chain employs TRBV10-3 and TRBJ2-1; the D gene is possibly TRBD1 (7 bases). V was shortened by 3 bases and J by 2 bases, with 11 bases between the two germline ends. Germline V gene lookup returns CDR1 ENHRY and CDR2 SYGVKD. CDR3 size: 15 residues. CDR3 protein: CAISEPGGTYNEQFF. The CDR3, as DNA: TGTGCCATCAGTGAACCAGGGGGGACCTACAATGAGCAGTTCTTC.

This clonotype has a count of ten or more. V is TRBV6-1 and J is TRBJ2-7; D unclear. Germline values: CDR1 MNHNS, CDR2 SASEGT. V was cut by 0 bases and J by 4 bases, with 13 bases left in between. The CDR3 is made up of 15 amino acids. CDR3 loop: CASSEAPSTAYEQYF. In DNA form, the CDR3 reads TGTGCCAGCAGTGAAGCGCCGAGCACAGCATACGAGCAGTACTTC.

This clonotype showed up many times. The rearrangement links TRBV5-1 to TRBJ2-7, with D hard to call. Germline V gene lookup returns CDR1 SGHRS and CDR2 YFSETQ. The CDR3 extends over 12 amino acids. V was trimmed by 0 bases and J by 5 bases, leaving 6 bases between them. The chain's CDR3 is CASSLDGHEQYF. The CDR3 DNA reads as TGCGCCAGCAGCTTGGATGGCCACGAGCAGTACTTC.

Ten or more counts support this clonotype. The chain joins TRBV3-1 to TRBJ2-7; no firm D call. Germline CDR1 LGHDT, CDR2 YNNKEL (reference sequence). Trimming removed 1 base at V and 4 bases at J, with 8 bases between. The CDR3 is 13 amino acids. In nucleotides, the CDR3 is TGTGCCAGCAGCCAAGGGGCAGCATACGAGCAGTACTTC. Translated, it gives CASSQGAAYEQYF.

This clonotype was counted many times. The chain is built from TRBV5-1 and TRBJ1-1; D is unclear. The V gene's germline CDR1 is SGHRS and CDR2 YFSETQ. This CDR3 is 13 amino acids long. The germline V and J ends were trimmed by 2 bases and 2 bases, with 7 bases remaining between them. The CDR3 is CASSFVSNTEAFF. CDR3 DNA: TGCGCCAGCAGCTTTGTAAGTAACACTGAAGCTTTCTTT.

For the CDR3, the DNA is TGTGCCAGCAACCGACAGGGACTTAGCAATCAGCCCCAGCATTTT. Protein sequence: CASNRQGLSNQPQHF. The chain carries TRBV6-1 and TRBJ1-5; TRBD1 agrees at 7 bases. Germline V gene lookup returns CDR1 MNHNS and CDR2 SASEGT. This CDR3 has 15 residues. J gave up 0 bases and V 7 bases, and 6 bases lay outside the gene matches.